This TCR beta chain was sequenced for a study of blood T cell repertoires in COVID-19. Study details: From T cells, B-cell-depleted T cells, or PBMCs came the material, which was cDNA or gDNA.

CDR1 is SQVTM, CDR2 ANQGSEA, per germline. CDR3 length: 16 amino acids. The V segment lost 3 bases and the J segment 7 bases; nucleotides outside the gene matches: 11. Enrolled through a virtual design, the participants were between 18 and 89 years of age and came from approximately 25 US areas. Participants had their cohort set by participant-reported clinical history. Participants classified as exposed had met a COVID-19 case within 2 weeks before study entry. Profiling relied on immunoSEQ multiplex PCR, and the TCRdb table lists in-frame clones only, not all of them. The table has 150,000 to 200,000 clones, 80% seen once; the top ten hold approximately 15%.

The sequenced material came from PBMCs or T cells enriched from blood (not recorded which). The chain links TRBV29-1 to TRBJ2-1; TRBD1 matches 11 bases. The TCR sequence derives from a man aged 55 to 70 who had been exposed to COVID-19. The CDR3 nucleotides are TGCAGCGTTGATCTTTATGGACAGGGGGCCAGAAATGAGCAGTTCTTC. It specifies CSVDLYGQGARNEQFF.